Below, one T cell receptor (beta chain) is given with its context. Its target is not known. This entry comes from a study of cytomegalovirus exposure and HLA in healthy donors. Per the germline V gene, CDR1 is MNHEY and CDR2 is SMNVEV (reference sequence). The J segment lost 5 bases and the V segment lost 2 bases, leaving 19 bases of the junction unmatched. CDR3 size: 19 residues. Regarding the study as a whole: CMV serostatus was the sole immune exposure data available.

PCR was performed using 60 Vbeta and 13 Jbeta primers. Original processing notes: It was a later analysis that counted 83 million or so unique TCR beta chains, of which some 9.9 million were shared. Profiling relied on immunoSEQ multiplex PCR, and the TCRdb table lists in-frame clones only, not all of them. That table furnishes V, J and clone size, whereas the DNA furnished D and trimming. Of around 150,000 clones listed, around 88% are singletons. Specimen: PBMCs. This clonotype was obtained from a woman younger than 45 in good health and CMV-seronegative. The rearrangement uses TRBV27 and TRBJ2-7; 9 bases match TRBD2. The chain's CDR3 is CASSLIRLKAGGPMDEQYF. As DNA, the CDR3 is TGTGCCAGCAGTTTAATCCGGCTAAAGGCGGGAGGGCCGATGGACGAGCAGTACTTC.